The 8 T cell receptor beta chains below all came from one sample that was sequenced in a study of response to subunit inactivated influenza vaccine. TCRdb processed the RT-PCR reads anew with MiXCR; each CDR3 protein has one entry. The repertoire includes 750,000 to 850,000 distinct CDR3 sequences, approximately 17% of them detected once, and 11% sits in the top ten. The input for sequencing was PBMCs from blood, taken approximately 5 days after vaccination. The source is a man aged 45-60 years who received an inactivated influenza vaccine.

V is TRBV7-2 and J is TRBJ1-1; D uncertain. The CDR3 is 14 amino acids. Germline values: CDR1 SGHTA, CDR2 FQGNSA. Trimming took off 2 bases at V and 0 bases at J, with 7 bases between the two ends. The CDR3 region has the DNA TGTGCCAGCAGCTTAATGGGTCTGAACACTGAAGCTTTCTTT. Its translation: CASSLMGLNTEAFF.

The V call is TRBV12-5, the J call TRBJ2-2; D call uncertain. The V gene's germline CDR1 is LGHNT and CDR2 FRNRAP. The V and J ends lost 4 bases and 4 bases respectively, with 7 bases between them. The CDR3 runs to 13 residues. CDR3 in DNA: TGTGCTAGTGGTTCGCATGGCACCGGGGAGCTGTTTTTT. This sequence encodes CASGSHGTGELFF.

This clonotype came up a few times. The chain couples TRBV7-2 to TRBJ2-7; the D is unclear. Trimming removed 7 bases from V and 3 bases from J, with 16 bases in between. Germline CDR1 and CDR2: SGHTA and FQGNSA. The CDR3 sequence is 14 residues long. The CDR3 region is CASTLRGGDYEQYF. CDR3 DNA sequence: TGTGCCAGCACCTTGCGTGGTGGGGACTACGAGCAGTACTTC.

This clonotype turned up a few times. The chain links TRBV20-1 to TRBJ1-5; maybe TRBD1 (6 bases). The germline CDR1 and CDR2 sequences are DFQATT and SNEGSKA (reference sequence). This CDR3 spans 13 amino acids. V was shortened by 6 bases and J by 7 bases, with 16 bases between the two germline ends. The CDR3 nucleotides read TGCAGTGCCCCTGCCTGGCAGGGGCAGCCCCAGCATTTT. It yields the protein CSAPAWQGQPQHF.

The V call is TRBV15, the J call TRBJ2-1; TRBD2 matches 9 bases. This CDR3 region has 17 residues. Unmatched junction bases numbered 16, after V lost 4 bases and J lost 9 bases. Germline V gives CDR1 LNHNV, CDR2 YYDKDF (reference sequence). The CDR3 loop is CATSKGLAGYVGGEQFF. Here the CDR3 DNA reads TGTGCCACCAGCAAAGGTCTAGCGGGGTATGTAGGGGGTGAGCAGTTCTTC.

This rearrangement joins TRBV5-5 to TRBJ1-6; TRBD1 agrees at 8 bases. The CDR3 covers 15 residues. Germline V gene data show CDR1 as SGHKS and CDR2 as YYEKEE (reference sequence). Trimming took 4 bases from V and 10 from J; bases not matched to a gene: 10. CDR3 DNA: TGTGCCAGCAGCCCCCCGGACAGGGAAAGCTCACCCCTCCACTTT. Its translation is CASSPPDRESSPLHF.

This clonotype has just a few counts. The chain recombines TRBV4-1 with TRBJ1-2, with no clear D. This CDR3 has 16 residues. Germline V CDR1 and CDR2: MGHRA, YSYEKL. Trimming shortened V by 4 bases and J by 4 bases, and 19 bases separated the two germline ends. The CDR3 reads CASSPHRARGGYGYTF. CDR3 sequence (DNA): TGCGCCAGCAGCCCGCACCGGGCCAGAGGAGGCTATGGCTACACCTTC.

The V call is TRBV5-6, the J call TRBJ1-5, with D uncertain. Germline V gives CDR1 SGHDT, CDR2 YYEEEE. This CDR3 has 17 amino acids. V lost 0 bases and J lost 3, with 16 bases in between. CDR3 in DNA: TGTGCCAGCAGCTTGGGAGGGTCACCCCTCCCCAATCAGCCCCAGCATTTT. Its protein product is CASSLGGSPLPNQPQHF.